A single sample gave rise to the 3 T cell receptor beta chains below, sequenced in a study of T-cell reconstitution after alpha-beta-depleted transplantation in children. Unique molecular identifiers were incorporated into the prepared TCRbeta library. TCRdb re-derived calls from the PCR reads in MiXCR, one entry per CDR3 protein. The sample records some 840,000 distinct CDR3 sequences, 16% being singletons. This sample comprised PBMCs, mostly from graft donor cells, obtained 360 days after TCRalphabeta/CD19-depleted stem cell transplant. These receptors were collected from a male patient younger than 18 who had a stem cell transplant for acute lymphoblastic leukemia, so the T cells may come from the graft donor.

Of note for this clonotype: This CDR3 is missing its conserved last phenylalanine or tryptophan, likely due to a read error. V and J are TRBV24-1 and TRBJ2-1, with D possibly matching TRBD2 (6 bases). The CDR3 length is 15 residues. Germline-derived CDR1 and CDR2 are KGHDR and SFDVKD. V was clipped by 4 bases and J by 6 bases, with 15 bases between them. This CDR3 reads CATSEGTPGANEQFL. In DNA, the CDR3 is TGTGCCACCAGTGAAGGGACTCCCGGGGCCAATGAGCAGTTCTTG.

A few counts support this clonotype. J is TRBJ1-1 and V is TRBV6-5, with no clear D. The CDR3 sequence is 15 residues long. Deletions cut 2 bases from V and 4 bases from J, with 14 bases between. Germline CDR1 and CDR2: MNHEY and SVGAGI. CDR3 amino acids: CASSYKRRRFTEAFF. The CDR3 coding sequence is TGTGCCAGCAGTTACAAGAGGAGGAGGTTCACTGAAGCTTTCTTT.

V and J are TRBV19 and TRBJ1-5, with a weak D call TRBD1 (6 bases). Between the trimmed V and J ends, which lost 5 bases and 2 bases, there was a span of 16 bases. CDR1 and CDR2 (germline): LNHDA, SQIVND (reference sequence). This CDR3 has 16 amino acids. The CDR3 sequence is CASSAQGWNGNQPQHF. CDR3 sequence (DNA): TGTGCCAGTAGTGCCCAGGGGTGGAATGGCAATCAGCCCCAGCATTTT.